The next 20 T cell receptor beta chains were all read from a single sample in a study of cytomegalovirus exposure and HLA in healthy donors. PCR was performed using 60 Vbeta and 13 Jbeta primers. TCRdb's table, derived via immunoSEQ multiplex PCR, lists solely in-frame clones and lacks some. The sample yields roughly 180,000 clones, 79% seen once. The sequenced material came from PBMCs. These receptors were taken from a girl aged 5 to 17 in good health and CMV-seropositive.

This chain links TRBV7-2 with TRBJ1-5; D is unclear. This CDR3 contains 13 residues. Per germline, CDR1 SGHTA and CDR2 FQGNSA. The V gene lost 5 bases and the J gene lost 0 bases, with 5 bases spanning the gap. The CDR3 bases are TGTGCCAGCAGCCCAAATAGCAATCAGCCCCAGCATTTT. It is translated as CASSPNSNQPQHF.

The gene calls are TRBV9 and TRBJ2-5; 7 bases match TRBD1. V lost 4 bases and J lost 3; bases outside the gene matches: 6. This CDR3 region has 14 residues. Germline assignment: CDR1 SGDLS and CDR2 YYNGEE. Here the CDR3 DNA reads TGTGCCAGCAGCCTACAGGGGTACGAAGAGACCCAGTACTTC. It translates to CASSLQGYEETQYF.

V is TRBV5-1 and J is TRBJ2-6; 8 nucleotides match TRBD1. CDR1 SGHRS and CDR2 YFSETQ come from the germline V gene. V shed 2 bases and J 4 bases; nucleotides not matched to a gene: 5. This CDR3 has 16 residues. The CDR3 nucleotides are TGCGCCAGCAGCTTAATGCAGGGGGCAGGGGCCAACGTCCTGACTTTC. Encoded protein: CASSLMQGAGANVLTF.

This clone appeared a few times. The rearrangement joins TRBV11-2 to TRBJ2-5; 10 bases are shared with TRBD1. The CDR3 length is 14 residues. The germline V gene has CDR1 SGHAT and CDR2 FQNNGV. With V trimmed by 5 bases and J by 5 bases, 5 bases remained unmatched. CDR3 amino acids: CASSTRQGAETQYF. In DNA form, the CDR3 reads TGTGCCAGCAGCACCAGACAGGGGGCCGAGACCCAGTACTTC.

The gene calls are TRBV5-4 and TRBJ1-4, with 8 bases lining up with TRBD1. V dropped 0 bases and J dropped 0; count of bases not matched to a gene: 1. CDR1 and CDR2 (germline): SGHNT, YYREEE (reference sequence). The CDR3 has 16 residues. In DNA form, the CDR3 reads TGTGCCAGCAGCTTGGGACAGGGGCCAACTAATGAAAAACTGTTTTTT. This sequence encodes CASSLGQGPTNEKLFF.

In DNA, the CDR3 is TGTGCCAGCAGGGACAGGGAATGGTATGGCTACACCTTC. Translation: CASRDREWYGYTF. The chain couples TRBV6-1 to TRBJ1-2; 8 nucleotides agree with TRBD1. Trimming removed 6 bases from V and 5 bases from J; junction bases left unmatched: 5. The CDR3 length is 13 residues. Germline assignment: CDR1 MNHNS and CDR2 SASEGT.

The rearrangement joins TRBV5-1 to TRBJ1-1; possible D gene TRBD1, 6 bases. Trimming shortened V by 1 base and J by 7 bases, and 11 bases separated the two germline ends. The germline V gene encodes CDR1 SGHRS and CDR2 YFSETQ. This CDR3 spans 13 amino acids. This CDR3 reads CASSLSDRDEAFF. Written as DNA, the CDR3 is TGCGCCAGCAGCTTGTCGGACAGAGATGAAGCTTTCTTT.

The chain couples TRBV13 to TRBJ2-1, with D possibly matching TRBD1 (6 bases). Germline V gene lookup returns CDR1 PRHDT and CDR2 FYEKMQ (reference sequence). The CDR3 consists of 14 residues. The germline V and J ends were trimmed by 5 bases and 3 bases, with 11 bases remaining between them. CDR3 region: CASSRDRSYNEQFF. In DNA form, the CDR3 reads TGTGCCAGCAGCCGAGACAGGAGCTACAATGAGCAGTTCTTC.

This clone has just a few counts. The gene calls are TRBV6-1 and TRBJ1-1; the match to TRBD1 covers 7 bases. V was pared by 5 bases and J by 5 bases, with 8 bases of the junction left unmatched. Per the germline V gene, CDR1 is MNHNS and CDR2 is SASEGT. This CDR3 contains 14 residues. As DNA, the CDR3 is TGTGCCAGCAGTTATGACAGGGCGGGGACTGAAGCTTTCTTT. Protein: CASSYDRAGTEAFF.

This clone has only a few counts. The CDR3 bases are TGTGCCAGCAGCTTAGCGGGTGCGGGGTGGCTCGAGCAGTACTTC. Amino acid sequence: CASSLAGAGWLEQYF. V gene TRBV7-8 combines with J gene TRBJ2-7, with a possible D match to TRBD2 (6 bases). The germline V gene has CDR1 SGHVS and CDR2 FQNEAQ. V lost 0 bases, J lost 6 bases, and 15 bases lay in between. The CDR3 runs to 15 residues. The whole variable domain, remainder taken from reference TRBV7-8 and TRBJ2-7, is GAGVSQSPRYKVAKRGQDVALRCDPISGHVSLFWYQQALGQGPEFLTYFQNEAQLDKSGLPSDRFFAERPEGSVSTLKIQRTQQEDSAVYLCASSLAGAGWLEQYFGPGTRLTVT.

The chain has TRBV29-1 and TRBJ2-6; a possible D gene is TRBD1 (6 bases). CDR3 length: 13 amino acids. V lost 6 bases and J lost 0, with 6 bases in between. Germline assignment: CDR1 SQVTM and CDR2 ANQGSEA. The CDR3 sequence is CSVGASGANVLTF. The DNA for the CDR3 is TGCAGCGTGGGGGCCTCTGGGGCCAACGTCCTGACTTTC.

The chain joins TRBV15 to TRBJ2-5; perhaps TRBD2 as D (6 bases). Germline values: CDR1 LNHNV, CDR2 YYDKDF (reference sequence). Trimming left V 2 bases short and J 1 base short, with 11 bases between. The CDR3 length is 15 residues. CDR3 loop: CATSRPGVGQETQYF. Written as DNA, the CDR3 is TGTGCCACCAGCAGACCGGGGGTGGGCCAAGAGACCCAGTACTTC.

The genes are TRBV7-8 and TRBJ2-7; TRBD1 aligns across 7 bases. Germline V CDR1 and CDR2: SGHVS, FQNEAQ. The V gene end was trimmed by 5 bases and the J gene end by 2 bases; junction bases not matched to a gene: 12. The CDR3 length is 16 residues. In DNA, the CDR3 is TGTGCCAGCAGCCGGAAAGGGGACAGTCAGACCTACGAGCAGTACTTC. This translates into CASSRKGDSQTYEQYF.

This clone was seen just once. The chain links TRBV9 to TRBJ2-1; TRBD2 matches 9 bases. CDR1 SGDLS and CDR2 YYNGEE come from the germline V gene. V dropped 3 bases and J dropped 3; count of bases not matched to a gene: 4. This CDR3 has 15 amino acids. CDR3 residues: CASSGGLALYNEQFF. The CDR3 nucleotides are TGTGCCAGCAGCGGGGGACTAGCCCTCTACAATGAGCAGTTCTTC.

The V gene is TRBV6-5, the J gene TRBJ1-1; 7 bases are shared with TRBD1. V lost 7 bases and J lost 0; bases outside the gene matches: 8. The length of the CDR3 is 15 residues. Looked up from germline, CDR1 is MNHEY and CDR2 is SVGAGI. The CDR3 bases are TGTGCCAGCAAAAAGACAGGGTACGTGAACACTGAAGCTTTCTTT. This translates into CASKKTGYVNTEAFF.

The chain is built from TRBV4-3 and TRBJ1-4; 7 bases line up with TRBD1. The trim removed 7 bases at V and 6 bases at J, leaving 11 bases unmatched. Germline loops: CDR1 LGHNA, CDR2 YSLEER. This CDR3 spans 15 amino acids. The CDR3 here is CASTTGVGVDEKLFF. CDR3 DNA sequence: TGCGCCAGCACAACAGGGGTCGGGGTTGATGAAAAACTGTTTTTT.

The chain's CDR3 is CAITTQPGTGETQYF. Written as DNA, the CDR3 is TGTGCCATCACAACTCAACCCGGGACAGGAGAGACCCAGTACTTC. The chain uses TRBV5-4 and TRBJ2-5; 8 positions match TRBD1. V was pared by 9 bases and J by 4 bases, with 14 bases of the junction left unmatched. The CDR3 consists of 15 residues. CDR1 and CDR2 from the germline V gene are SGHNT and YYREEE (reference sequence).

The chain carries TRBV5-1 and TRBJ1-2; D uncertain. The CDR3 totals 13 residues. The V gene's germline CDR1 is SGHRS and CDR2 YFSETQ. V dropped 0 bases and J dropped 7 bases, with 10 bases sitting between them. The CDR3 is CASSLDPPSGYTF. CDR3 nucleotide sequence: TGCGCCAGCAGCTTGGACCCCCCCAGTGGCTACACCTTC.

V usage is TRBV13 and J usage is TRBJ1-3; D is possibly TRBD1 (5 bases). Trimming removed 5 bases from V and 0 bases from J, with 14 bases in between. This CDR3 region has 16 residues. Germline CDR1 PRHDT, CDR2 FYEKMQ (reference sequence). The CDR3 nucleotides are TGTGCCAGCAGCCTAGAACAGGTACTCTCTGGAAACACCATATATTTT. As protein: CASSLEQVLSGNTIYF.

The V and J genes are TRBV13 and TRBJ1-2; no clear D. The CDR3 is 14 amino acids. The germline CDR1 and CDR2 sequences are PRHDT and FYEKMQ (reference sequence). Trimming took off 5 bases at V and 4 bases at J, with 14 bases between the two ends. As DNA, the CDR3 is TGTGCCAGCAGCCTAATCCAATCCCCCTATGGCTACACCTTC. Translation: CASSLIQSPYGYTF.